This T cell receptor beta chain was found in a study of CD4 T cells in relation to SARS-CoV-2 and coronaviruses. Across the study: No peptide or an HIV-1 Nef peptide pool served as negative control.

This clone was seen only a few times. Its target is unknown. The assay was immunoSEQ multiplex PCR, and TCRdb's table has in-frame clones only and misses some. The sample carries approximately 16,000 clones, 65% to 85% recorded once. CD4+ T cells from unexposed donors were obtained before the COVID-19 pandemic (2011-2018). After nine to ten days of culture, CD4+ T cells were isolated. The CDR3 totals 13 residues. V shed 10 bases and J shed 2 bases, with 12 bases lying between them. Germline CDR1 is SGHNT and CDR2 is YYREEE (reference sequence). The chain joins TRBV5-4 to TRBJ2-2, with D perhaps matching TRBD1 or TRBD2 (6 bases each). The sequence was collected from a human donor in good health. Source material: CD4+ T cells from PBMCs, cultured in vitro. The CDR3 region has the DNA TGTGCCTGGGTGGGGGGCAACACCGGGGAGCTGTTTTTT. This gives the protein CAWVGGNTGELFF.